Included here is one T cell receptor (beta chain) sequence, with context. The clone's antigen remains unknown. One base away there is no much larger clone; base qualities are not given. Collaborating institutions collected whole blood in K2EDTA tubes following their own protocols. For TCRbeta analysis, collaborators shipped samples as frozen whole blood, isolated PBMCs, or DNA extracted from either of those sample types. The germline V gene encodes CDR1 SGHTA and CDR2 FQGNSA. For this chain, trimming is 5 bases at the V end and 1 base at the J end, and the number of junction bases without a gene match is 8. The CDR3 sequence holds 16 residues, the cysteine and phenylalanine included. The kept DNA is CDR3 alone, 48 bases in frame from the first base. This sample is part of a study of blood T cell repertoires in COVID-19 (dated by TCRdb to the early 2020s). At the level of the whole study: Samples covering the acute and convalescent phases of COVID-19 were provided by collaborators in the United States, Italy and Spain. The prospective study material was composed of cDNA or gDNA derived from T cells, B-cell-depleted T cells, or PBMCs. Subjects who had been exposed to COVID-19, were actively infected with it, or had recovered from it provided the deeply sampled blood TCRbeta repertoires that made up the dataset. The repertoires were released in a freely available public database meant as a resource for research on the immune response to SARS-CoV-2. The samples were drawn from two sources: the first 160 participants of the ongoing ImmuneRACE study, and about 1,300 subjects contributed by 6 global collaborators. Nearly every sample came with metadata listing a de-identified subject ID, COVID-19 status, age in years and sex. HLA class I and class II types, where available, came from metadata supplied by the sample provider rather than from assay-based typing.

The study at large found these results: How much clinical and demographic metadata was included differed by source and by participant, and the metadata was provided uncurated.

TCRbeta CDR3 regions were amplified from genomic DNA using the immunoSEQ Assay, a bias-controlled multiplex PCR. The authors' pipeline ran thus. Nucleated cell counts per sample were estimated from amplification of reference gene primers within the assay. To quantify the absolute abundance of each unique TCRbeta CDR3 rearrangement, sequence reads were collapsed and filtered. For each sample, productive Simpson clonality was calculated by taking the square root of Simpson's diversity index across productive rearrangements. TCRdb provides this immuneACCESS table in a form limited to in-frame rearrangements. Some clones are lacking; in checked studies, under half of them reflect an unresolved V gene, and why the rest are absent is not known. V and J calls and clone size come straight from that table; D and trimming were deduced from the DNA. A total of 97,000 or so clones appear in this sample, more than 90% of them only once. 4.2% of the sample goes to the ten largest clones.

What was sequenced was peripheral blood. The chain is made from TRBV7-2 and TRBJ2-3, and TRBD2 aligns with 8 junction nucleotides. This TCR was recovered from a man aged 18 to 30 with acute or convalescent COVID-19. The nucleotide sequence is TGTGCCAGCAGCATCCAACCGGGACTAGGCACAGATACGCAGTATTTT. Its translation reads: CASSIQPGLGTDTQYF.